Listed here are 9 T cell receptor beta chains from one sample, sequenced in a study of T-cell memory formation after mild COVID-19. TCRdb used MiXCR to reprocess the 5' RACE reads, holding one entry per CDR3 protein. The repertoire holds under 450,000 distinct CDR3 sequences, with 20% to 25% as singletons. Sequencing was performed on PBMCs or a T cell subset sorted from them (not recorded which). All receptors derive from a man in his late teens or twenties who had mild COVID-19 (a few samples of this study predate the infection). Cell type and time point are not known.

This clonotype is a singleton in its sample. The chain employs TRBV2 and TRBJ2-4; a weak D match, TRBD2 (6 bases). V lost 8 bases and J lost 5, with 10 bases in between. The germline V gene encodes CDR1 SNHLY and CDR2 FYNNEI. The CDR3 is made up of 12 amino acids. The CDR3 loop is CASGGLENIQYF. The CDR3, as DNA: TGTGCCAGCGGGGGGTTGGAAAACATTCAGTACTTC.

In this sample, this clonotype turned up a few times. The CDR3 DNA reads TGTGCCAGCTCACCACCCGGGGCCGACACAGATACGCAGTATTTT. Its translation is CASSPPGADTDTQYF. This chain uses TRBV18 with TRBJ2-3; either TRBD1 or TRBD2 may supply D (5 bases each). The CDR3 runs to 15 residues. Between the trimmed V and J ends, which lost 0 bases and 2 bases, there was a span of 9 bases. Germline lookup yields CDR1 KGHSH and CDR2 LQKENI. The whole variable domain, filled in from reference TRBV18 and TRBJ2-3, reads NAGVMQNPRHLVRRRGQEARLRCSPMKGHSHVYWYRQLPEEGLKFMVYLQKENIIDESGMPKERFSAEFPKEGPSILRIQQVVRGDSAAYFCASSPPGADTDTQYFGPGTRLTVL.

This chain connects TRBV7-6 to TRBJ2-7; no clear D gene. Trimming removed 0 bases at V and 4 bases at J, with 10 bases between. The germline V gene has CDR1 SGHVS and CDR2 FNYEAQ. This CDR3 region has 14 residues. Here the CDR3 DNA reads TGTGCCAGCAGCTTAGCGCGACTGGGGTACGAGCAGTACTTC. Translating it yields CASSLARLGYEQYF.

The V gene is TRBV9, the J gene TRBJ2-7; 9 nucleotides align to TRBD1. J lost 3 bases, V lost 4 bases, and 11 bases had no gene match. Germline CDR1 and CDR2: SGDLS and YYNGEE. The CDR3 has 16 amino acids. This CDR3 is CASSPIAGTGIYEQYF. The DNA for the CDR3 is TGTGCCAGCAGCCCCATTGCTGGGACAGGGATCTACGAGCAGTACTTC. Based on the CDR3 plus reference TRBV9 and TRBJ2-7, the full variable domain is DSGVTQTPKHLITATGQRVTLRCSPRSGDLSVYWYQQSLDQGLQFLIQYYNGEERAKGNILERFSAQQFPDLHSELNLSSLELGDSALYFCASSPIAGTGIYEQYFGPGTRLTVT.

About this clonotype itself: Sequence at one end of the junction differs from germline and may be a read error. The V and J genes are TRBV4-1 and TRBJ2-5; D possibly corresponds to TRBD2 (6 bases). Looked up from germline, CDR1 is MGHRA and CDR2 is YSYEKL. The CDR3 covers 10 residues. This chain's CDR3 is CASVRRLDRF. The CDR3 bases are TGCGCCAGCGTCCGACGACTAGATCGCTTC.

The table lists this clonotype with a few counts. The chain couples TRBV25-1 to TRBJ2-7; 11 bases match TRBD1. Per the germline V gene, CDR1 is MGHDK and CDR2 is SYGVNS. There are 16 residues in the CDR3. With 2 bases clipped from V and 4 bases from J, the junction kept 7 bases outside the gene matches. As DNA, the CDR3 is TGTGCCAGCAGTGAAAGTTTGGGGACAGGGGGTTACGAGCAGTACTTC. Translated: CASSESLGTGGYEQYF.

In this sample, this clonotype turned up a few times. The chain's CDR3 is CASSRLGPQGREQFF. The CDR3 coding sequence is TGTGCCAGCAGCCGTTTGGGACCCCAAGGCCGTGAGCAGTTCTTC. V gene TRBV7-6 combines with J gene TRBJ2-1, with D perhaps matching TRBD1 or TRBD2 (5 bases each). This CDR3 has 15 amino acids. The germline V gene has CDR1 SGHVS and CDR2 FNYEAQ. The V gene lost 5 bases and the J gene lost 9 bases, with 20 bases spanning the gap.

The genes are TRBV10-2 and TRBJ2-1, with D unclear. There are 13 residues in the CDR3. Trimming stripped 6 bases from V and 0 bases from J, with 6 bases between. The germline gives CDR1 WSHSY, CDR2 SAAADI. DNA of the CDR3: TGCGCCAGCAGGGAAAGCTCCTACAATGAGCAGTTCTTC. Translated, it gives CASRESSYNEQFF.

This chain joins TRBV9 and TRBJ2-1; 11 bases agree with TRBD2. V lost 0 bases, J lost 4 bases, and 6 bases stayed unmatched. Germline V CDR1 and CDR2: SGDLS, YYNGEE. The length of the CDR3 is 17 residues. This chain's CDR3 is CASSVAQGTSGYNEQFF. The CDR3 coding sequence is TGTGCCAGCAGCGTAGCCCAAGGGACTAGCGGTTACAATGAGCAGTTCTTC.